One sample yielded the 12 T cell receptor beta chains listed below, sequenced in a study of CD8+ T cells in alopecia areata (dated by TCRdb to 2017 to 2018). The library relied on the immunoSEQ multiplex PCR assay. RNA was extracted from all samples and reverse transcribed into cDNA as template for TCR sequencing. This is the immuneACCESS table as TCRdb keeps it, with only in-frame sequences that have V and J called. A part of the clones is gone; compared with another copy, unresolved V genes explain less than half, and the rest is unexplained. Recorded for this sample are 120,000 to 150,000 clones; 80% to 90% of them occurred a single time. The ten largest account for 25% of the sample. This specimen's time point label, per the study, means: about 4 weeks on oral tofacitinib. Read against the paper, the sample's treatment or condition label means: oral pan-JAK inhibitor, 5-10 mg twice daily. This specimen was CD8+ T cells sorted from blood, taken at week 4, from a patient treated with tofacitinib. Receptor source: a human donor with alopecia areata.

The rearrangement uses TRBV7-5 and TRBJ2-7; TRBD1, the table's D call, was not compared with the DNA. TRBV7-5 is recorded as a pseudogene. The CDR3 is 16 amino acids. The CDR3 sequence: CARSLGGQSLSYEQYF. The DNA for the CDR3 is TGTGCCAGAAGCTTAGGGGGACAGAGCCTTTCCTACGAGCAGTACTTC.

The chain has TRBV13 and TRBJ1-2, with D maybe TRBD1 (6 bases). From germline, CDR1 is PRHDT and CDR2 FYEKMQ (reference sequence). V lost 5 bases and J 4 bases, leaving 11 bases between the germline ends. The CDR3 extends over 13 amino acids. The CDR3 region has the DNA TGTGCCAGCAGCGAGGACAGAAGCTATGGCTACACCTTC. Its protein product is CASSEDRSYGYTF.

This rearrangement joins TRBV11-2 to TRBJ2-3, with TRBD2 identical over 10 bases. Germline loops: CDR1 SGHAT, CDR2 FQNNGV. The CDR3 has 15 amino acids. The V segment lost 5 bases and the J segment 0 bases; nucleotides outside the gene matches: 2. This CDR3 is CASSRAGGSTDTQYF. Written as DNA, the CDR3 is TGTGCCAGCAGCCGAGCGGGGGGGAGCACAGATACGCAGTATTTT.

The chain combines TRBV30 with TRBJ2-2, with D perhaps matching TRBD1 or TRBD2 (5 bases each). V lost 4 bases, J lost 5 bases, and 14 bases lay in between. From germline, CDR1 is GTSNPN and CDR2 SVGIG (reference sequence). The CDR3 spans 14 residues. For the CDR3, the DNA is TGTGCCTGGACGTCAGGGAGCGTTACCGGGGAGCTGTTTTTT. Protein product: CAWTSGSVTGELFF.

Written as DNA, the CDR3 is TGCGCCAGCAGCCAGGGACAGGGTGACGATGAGCAGTTCTTC. Translation: CASSQGQGDDEQFF. The J gene is TRBJ2-1, the V gene TRBV5-1, with 9 bases aligning to TRBD1. After removal of 4 bases from V and 8 bases from J, the junction contained 7 bases not matched to a gene. This CDR3 contains 14 residues. Germline CDR1 and CDR2: SGHRS and YFSETQ.

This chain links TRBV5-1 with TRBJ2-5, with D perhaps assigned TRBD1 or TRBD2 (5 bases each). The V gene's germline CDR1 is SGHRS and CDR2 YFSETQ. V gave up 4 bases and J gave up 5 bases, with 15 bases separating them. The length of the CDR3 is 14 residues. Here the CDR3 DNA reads TGCGCCAGCAGCCCGGGACCCCTGGGGGAGACCCAGTACTTC. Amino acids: CASSPGPLGETQYF.

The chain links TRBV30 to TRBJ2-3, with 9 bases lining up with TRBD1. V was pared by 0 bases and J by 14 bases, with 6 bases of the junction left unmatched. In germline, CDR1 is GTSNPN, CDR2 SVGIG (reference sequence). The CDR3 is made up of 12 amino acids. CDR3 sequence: CAWSVQGTGMYF. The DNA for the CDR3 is TGTGCCTGGAGTGTACAAGGGACAGGGATGTATTTT.

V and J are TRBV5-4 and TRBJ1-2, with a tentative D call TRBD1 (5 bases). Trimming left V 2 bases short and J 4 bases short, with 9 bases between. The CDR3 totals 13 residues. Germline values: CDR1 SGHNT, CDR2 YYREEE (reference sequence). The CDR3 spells CASSLDSLYGYTF. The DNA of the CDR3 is TGTGCCAGCAGCTTAGACAGCCTCTATGGCTACACCTTC.

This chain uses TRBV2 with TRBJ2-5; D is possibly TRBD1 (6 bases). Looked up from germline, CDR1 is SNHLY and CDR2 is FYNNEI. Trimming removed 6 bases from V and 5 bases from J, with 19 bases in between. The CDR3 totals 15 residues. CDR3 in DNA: TGTGCCAGCAGGAAAAGGACAGTTGGGTTGGAGACCCAGTACTTC. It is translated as CASRKRTVGLETQYF.

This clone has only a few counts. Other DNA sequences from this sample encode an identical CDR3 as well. CDR3 bases: TGTGCCAGCAGCTTAGGTACAGATACGCAGTATTTT. Its protein is CASSLGTDTQYF. The gene calls are TRBV7-9 and TRBJ2-3; D is undetermined. CDR1 is SEHNR and CDR2 is FQNEAQ in the germline V gene (reference sequence). The CDR3 runs to 12 residues. V lost 1 base, J lost 3 bases, and 2 bases lay in between.

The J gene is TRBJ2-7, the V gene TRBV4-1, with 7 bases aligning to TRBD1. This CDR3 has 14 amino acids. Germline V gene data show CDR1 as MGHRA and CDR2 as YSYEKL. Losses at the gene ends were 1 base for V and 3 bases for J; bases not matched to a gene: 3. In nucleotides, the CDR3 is TGCGCCAGCAGCCAAGCGAGGGGGCTCTACGAGCAGTACTTC. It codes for CASSQARGLYEQYF.

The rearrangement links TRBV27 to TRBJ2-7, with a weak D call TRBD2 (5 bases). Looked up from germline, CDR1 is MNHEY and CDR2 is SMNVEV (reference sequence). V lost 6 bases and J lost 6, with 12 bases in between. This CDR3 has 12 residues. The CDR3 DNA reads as TGTGCCAGCAGCCATCCCCGGGGCGAGCAGTACTTC. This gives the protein CASSHPRGEQYF.